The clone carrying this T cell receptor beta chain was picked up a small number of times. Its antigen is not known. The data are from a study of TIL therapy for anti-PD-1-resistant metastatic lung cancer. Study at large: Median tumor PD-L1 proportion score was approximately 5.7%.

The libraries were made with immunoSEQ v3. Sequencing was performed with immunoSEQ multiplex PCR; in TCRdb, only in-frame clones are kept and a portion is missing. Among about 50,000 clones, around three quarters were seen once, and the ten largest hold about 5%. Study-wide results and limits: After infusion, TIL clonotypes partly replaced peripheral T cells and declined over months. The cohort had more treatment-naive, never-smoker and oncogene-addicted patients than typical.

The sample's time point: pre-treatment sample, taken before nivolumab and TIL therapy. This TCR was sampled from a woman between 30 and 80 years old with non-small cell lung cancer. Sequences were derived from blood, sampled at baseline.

CDR3 nucleotides: TGCAGCGTTGAAGAGGACTACACCTTC. Its translation: CSVEEDYTF. This rearrangement joins TRBV29-1 to TRBJ1-2; D is uncertain. The CDR3 is 9 residues long. Trimming cost V 0 bases and J 10 bases, with 3 bases left between them. CDR1 and CDR2 from the germline V gene are SQVTM and ANQGSEA.